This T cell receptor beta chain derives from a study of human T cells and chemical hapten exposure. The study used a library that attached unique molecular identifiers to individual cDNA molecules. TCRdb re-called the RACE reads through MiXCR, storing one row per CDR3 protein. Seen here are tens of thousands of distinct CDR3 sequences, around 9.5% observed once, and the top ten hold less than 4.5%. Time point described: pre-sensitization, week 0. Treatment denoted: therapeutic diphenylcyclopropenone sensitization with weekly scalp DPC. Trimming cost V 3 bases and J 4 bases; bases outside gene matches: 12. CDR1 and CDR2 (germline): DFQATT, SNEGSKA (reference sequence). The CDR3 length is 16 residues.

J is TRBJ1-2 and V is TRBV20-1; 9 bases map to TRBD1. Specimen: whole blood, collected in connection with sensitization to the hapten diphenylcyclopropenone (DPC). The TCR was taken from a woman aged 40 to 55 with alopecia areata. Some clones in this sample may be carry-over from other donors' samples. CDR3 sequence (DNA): TGCAGTGCTAGGGGACAGGGCAGCGTTTTCCTCTATGGCTACACCTTC. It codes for CSARGQGSVFLYGYTF.